Each of the 19 T cell receptor beta chains below was sequenced from the same sample in a study of OX40 agonist ivuxolimab in advanced cancers. Libraries were constructed by the immunoSEQ multiplex PCR assay. The table was pulled from immuneACCESS by TCRdb, which kept in-frame rearrangements only. Such tables lose some clones; where checked, under half of the loss comes from unresolved V genes, and the rest has no known cause. Recorded for this sample are about 32,000 clones; 75% to 95% of them occurred a single time. Around 4.8% of the sample goes to the ten largest clones. The sequenced sample was CD4+ or CD8+ T cells sorted from blood, obtained in a trial of the OX40 agonist ivuxolimab. The receptor source for this set is an adult with an advanced solid tumor such as melanoma, head and neck, liver or kidney cancer.

Here the CDR3 DNA reads TGTGCCACCAGCAGAGATCTTAGTGGCGGGCGAGGTCAGCCCCAGCATTTT. Translated: CATSRDLSGGRGQPQHF. The chain couples TRBV15 to TRBJ1-5; D is ambiguous. Germline loops: CDR1 LNHNV, CDR2 YYDKDF (reference sequence). This CDR3 contains 17 residues. V was trimmed by 0 bases and J by 6 bases, leaving 18 bases between them.

The sample holds one count of this clone. The chain joins TRBV18 to TRBJ2-5; tentative D call: TRBD1 (6 bases). The CDR3 covers 16 residues. The germline V and J ends were trimmed by 0 bases and 5 bases, with 16 bases remaining between them. Germline V gene sequence: CDR1 KGHSH, CDR2 LQKENI. The CDR3 loop reads CASSPPLRPGAETQYF. In DNA, the CDR3 is TGTGCCAGCTCACCACCGCTCCGCCCAGGGGCGGAGACCCAGTACTTC.

In its sample, this clone was seen once. V usage is TRBV7-8 and J usage is TRBJ2-5; D is undetermined. Germline V gene sequence: CDR1 SGHVS, CDR2 FQNEAQ. Between the trimmed V and J ends, which lost 2 bases and 1 base, there was a span of 11 bases. The CDR3 sequence is 15 residues long. The CDR3 bases are TGTGCCAGCAGCTTAACAGAGAACCTCCAAGAGACCCAGTACTTC. Encoded protein: CASSLTENLQETQYF.

The chain links TRBV7-9 to TRBJ2-1; the D gene is possibly TRBD2 (5 bases). Trimming took 4 bases from V and 8 from J, leaving 12 bases between them. The CDR3 runs 13 residues. Germline CDR1 and CDR2: SEHNR and FQNEAQ (reference sequence). CDR3 coding DNA: TGTGCCAGCAGCTCGCCATCTAGCTATGAGCAGTTCTTC. Amino acid sequence: CASSSPSSYEQFF.

The rearrangement joins TRBV28 to TRBJ1-2; D call uncertain. The V end lost 5 bases, the J end lost 1 base, and 11 bases lay between the germline ends. CDR3 length equals 14 residues. Germline V gene sequence: CDR1 MDHEN, CDR2 SYDVKM. DNA for the CDR3: TGTGCCAGCAGTGACCGATACAGTAACTATGGCTACACCTTC. Residues: CASSDRYSNYGYTF.

CDR3 sequence reads: CASSPPGVAYNEQFF. The CDR3 coding sequence is TGTGCCAGCAGCCCCCCGGGGGTGGCCTACAATGAGCAGTTCTTC. This chain connects TRBV13 to TRBJ2-1; possibly TRBD2 for D (6 bases). The germline V and J ends were trimmed by 5 bases and 2 bases, with 13 bases remaining between them. CDR1 and CDR2 (germline): PRHDT, FYEKMQ (reference sequence). The CDR3 consists of 15 residues.

This chain connects TRBV19 to TRBJ2-1, with D unresolved. Per the germline V gene, CDR1 is LNHDA and CDR2 is SQIVND (reference sequence). Trimming took off 0 bases at V and 6 bases at J, with 18 bases between the two ends. The CDR3 loop spans 17 amino acids. DNA for the CDR3: TGTGCCAGTAGTATAGATGTACAACCACTTGTGGGCAATGAGCAGTTCTTC. Translation gives CASSIDVQPLVGNEQFF.

The chain carries TRBV7-9 and TRBJ2-7; possible D gene TRBD1, 6 bases. The germline V and J ends were trimmed by 4 bases and 4 bases, with 11 bases remaining between them. This CDR3 spans 13 amino acids. Germline V gene data show CDR1 as SEHNR and CDR2 as FQNEAQ (reference sequence). This CDR3 is CASSYGQIYEQYF. The CDR3 coding sequence is TGTGCCAGCAGCTACGGACAGATTTACGAGCAGTACTTC.

J is TRBJ2-3 and V is TRBV7-3; TRBD2 matches at 9 bases. V lost 4 bases, J lost 2 bases, and 7 bases stayed unmatched. CDR3 length: 16 residues. Germline CDR1 and CDR2: SGHTA and FQGTGA. This CDR3 reads CASSSEAGGPTDTQYF. Written as DNA, the CDR3 is TGTGCCAGCAGCTCAGAAGCGGGAGGCCCCACAGATACGCAGTATTTT.

In DNA form, the CDR3 reads TGTGCCAGCAGCTCCCCCCGGGGACAGGGAGCAGATACGCAGTATTTT. Translation gives CASSSPRGQGADTQYF. V and J are TRBV7-2 and TRBJ2-3; TRBD1 matches at 9 bases. V shed 4 bases and J 4 bases; nucleotides not matched to a gene: 9. The CDR3 has 16 residues. Per the germline V gene, CDR1 is SGHTA and CDR2 is FQGNSA.

The chain has TRBV4-1 and TRBJ1-4; tentatively, D is TRBD1 (5 bases). Per the germline V gene, CDR1 is MGHRA and CDR2 is YSYEKL. The CDR3 spans 14 residues. Trimming shortened V by 1 base and J by 8 bases, and 11 bases separated the two germline ends. The CDR3 here is CASSQGQFPEKLFF. Here the CDR3 DNA reads TGCGCCAGCAGCCAAGGACAGTTCCCCGAAAAACTGTTTTTT.

The V and J genes are TRBV4-1 and TRBJ2-3; D remains ambiguous. V lost 4 bases, J lost 0 bases, and 8 bases lay in between. Germline values: CDR1 MGHRA, CDR2 YSYEKL. CDR3 length equals 14 residues. DNA for the CDR3: TGCGCCAGCAGCCTCCTAAGTAGCACAGATACGCAGTATTTT. Its protein product is CASSLLSSTDTQYF.

The genes are TRBV6-1 and TRBJ2-3; D assignment may be TRBD1 or TRBD2 (6 bases each). The CDR3 has 15 residues. Looked up from germline, CDR1 is MNHNS and CDR2 is SASEGT. Trimming stripped 7 bases from V and 2 bases from J, with 16 bases between. CDR3 protein: CASTGATWITDTQYF. CDR3 in DNA: TGTGCCAGCACGGGGGCAACTTGGATCACAGATACGCAGTATTTT.

This clone was seen only once. The rearrangement joins TRBV11-2 to TRBJ2-7; D not certain. This CDR3 is built from 12 residues. Deletions cut 2 bases from V and 6 bases from J, with 8 bases between. CDR1 and CDR2 (germline): SGHAT, FQNNGV. This CDR3 reads CASSLLASEQYF. The DNA of the CDR3 is TGTGCCAGCAGCTTACTCGCGAGCGAGCAGTACTTC.

This chain links TRBV7-2 with TRBJ2-1; 10 positions agree with TRBD2. Looked up from germline, CDR1 is SGHTA and CDR2 is FQGNSA. V shed 1 base and J 1 base; nucleotides not matched to a gene: 7. The CDR3 runs 18 residues. CDR3 region: CASSLGPSGRWSYNEQFF. The CDR3 DNA is TGTGCCAGCAGCTTAGGTCCTAGCGGGAGATGGTCCTACAATGAGCAGTTCTTC.

This rearrangement joins TRBV6-1 to TRBJ2-7, with D possibly matching TRBD2 (6 bases). Germline V gives CDR1 MNHNS, CDR2 SASEGT. The CDR3 has 15 amino acids. Trimming took 3 bases from V and 4 from J, leaving 16 bases between them. DNA of the CDR3: TGTGCCAGCAGTGACGGGACTCCTCTTTTGTACGAGCAGTACTTC. This codes for CASSDGTPLLYEQYF.

V is TRBV28 and J is TRBJ1-1; 11 bases fit TRBD1. The CDR3 has 16 residues. V shed 7 bases and J 5 bases; nucleotides not matched to a gene: 12. CDR1 and CDR2 from the germline V gene are MDHEN and SYDVKM. The CDR3 bases are TGTGCCAGCAACAGGGACAGGGGGACCGGGAAGACTGAAGCTTTCTTT. Amino acids: CASNRDRGTGKTEAFF.

The chain joins TRBV6-4 to TRBJ2-2, with 8 nucleotides matching TRBD1. V lost 3 bases to trimming and J lost 0 bases; unmatched junction nucleotides: 0. Germline V CDR1 and CDR2: MRHNA, SNTAGT. This CDR3 spans 15 amino acids. For the CDR3, the DNA is TGTGCCAGCAGTGAGACAGGGGCGAACACCGGGGAGCTGTTTTTT. Residues: CASSETGANTGELFF.

The chain is built from TRBV11-2 and TRBJ1-1; D remains ambiguous. CDR1 SGHAT and CDR2 FQNNGV come from the germline V gene. The germline V and J ends were trimmed by 1 base and 8 bases, with 14 bases remaining between them. The CDR3 extends over 14 amino acids. The CDR3 nucleotides are TGTGCCAGCAGCTTAGTACAGTTTAGACCCGAAGCTTTCTTT. It codes for CASSLVQFRPEAFF.